Each of the 19 T cell receptor beta chains below was sequenced from the same sample in a study of cytomegalovirus exposure and HLA in healthy donors. Use of 60 Vbeta and 13 Jbeta primers characterized the PCR. Clones were read by immunoSEQ multiplex PCR, and TCRdb kept only the in-frame ones, dropping some. The sample records around 150,000 clones, roughly three quarters being singletons. The sequencing input was PBMCs. All receptors come from a woman aged 40 to 50 in good health and CMV-seronegative.

V gene TRBV5-1 combines with J gene TRBJ1-3; D not resolved. Trimming cost V 0 bases and J 9 bases, with 4 bases left between them. The CDR3 contains 11 residues. Germline CDR1 and CDR2: SGHRS and YFSETQ. CDR3 bases: TGCGCCAGCAGCTTGGGAGGCACCATATATTTT. Translating gives CASSLGGTIYF.

The chain couples TRBV9 to TRBJ2-3, with 7 bases that match TRBD2. The V gene's germline CDR1 is SGDLS and CDR2 YYNGEE. This CDR3 comprises 17 residues. V shed 4 bases and J 5 bases; nucleotides not matched to a gene: 16. CDR3 amino acids: CASSTRSTGRLRDTQYF. The CDR3, as DNA: TGTGCCAGCAGCACCCGTAGTACCGGGAGGTTAAGAGATACGCAGTATTTT.

This chain links TRBV6-5 with TRBJ1-4; D not resolved. Germline V gene data show CDR1 as MNHEY and CDR2 as SVGAGI. The V end lost 8 bases, the J end lost 8 bases, and 18 bases lay between the germline ends. The length of the CDR3 is 14 residues. DNA of the CDR3: TGTGCCAGCCAGCGAGGTTTAGCGTCGGAAAAACTGTTTTTT. This sequence encodes CASQRGLASEKLFF.

The CDR3 bases are TGTGCCAGCAGCCGAGCGGACCTCTCCTACAATGAGCAGTTCTTC. This translates into CASSRADLSYNEQFF. The chain recombines TRBV7-9 with TRBJ2-1, with D tentatively TRBD2 (5 bases). V was trimmed by 5 bases and J by 0 bases, leaving 11 bases between them. The CDR3 length is 15 residues. The germline CDR1 and CDR2 sequences are SEHNR and FQNEAQ (reference sequence).

The V call is TRBV29-1, the J call TRBJ1-1; TRBD1 is a possible D gene (6 bases). Trimming took 3 bases from V and 11 from J, leaving 13 bases between them. Looked up from germline, CDR1 is SQVTM and CDR2 is ANQGSEA. This CDR3 region has 11 residues. The DNA for the CDR3 is TGCAGCGTTGAGAGACAGGATGGGGCTTTCTTT. As protein: CSVERQDGAFF.

V is TRBV19 and J is TRBJ2-4, with D tentatively TRBD1 (5 bases). With 9 bases removed from V and 0 bases from J, the gap between germline ends came to 18 bases. Germline values: CDR1 LNHDA, CDR2 SQIVND (reference sequence). The CDR3 totals 16 residues. For the CDR3, the DNA is TGTGCCAGCACTTCTCAGGGAAGAGGAGCCAAAAACATTCAGTACTTC. This translates into CASTSQGRGAKNIQYF.

This clone was counted a few times. The chain carries TRBV11-2 and TRBJ2-7; 7 nucleotides line up with TRBD2. The CDR3 has 14 residues. Germline loops: CDR1 SGHAT, CDR2 FQNNGV. After removal of 1 base from V and 5 bases from J, the junction contained 5 bases not matched to a gene. CDR3 loop: CASSLGGSRNEQYF. DNA of the CDR3: TGTGCCAGCAGCTTAGGCGGGAGTAGGAACGAGCAGTACTTC.

The V call is TRBV10-3, the J call TRBJ2-2; no clear D gene. The CDR3 is 14 residues long. V was trimmed by 3 bases and J by 4 bases, leaving 9 bases between them. The V gene's germline CDR1 is ENHRY and CDR2 SYGVKD. The CDR3 protein is CAISDLLTTGELFF. The CDR3 DNA reads TGTGCCATCAGTGACCTACTTACCACCGGGGAGCTGTTTTTT.

The chain recombines TRBV30 with TRBJ1-2; TRBD1 aligns across 7 bases. CDR1 GTSNPN and CDR2 SVGIG come from the germline V gene (reference sequence). CDR3 length: 12 residues. With V trimmed by 2 bases and J by 8 bases, 5 bases remained unmatched. The CDR3 DNA is TGTGCCTGGAGTCCAGGGGGAGGCGGCTACACCTTC. As protein: CAWSPGGGGYTF.

This clone came up a few times. V and J are TRBV7-9 and TRBJ2-3; TRBD2 agrees at 9 bases. The CDR3 contains 16 residues. V lost 5 bases and J lost 2; bases outside the gene matches: 8. Germline V gene lookup returns CDR1 SEHNR and CDR2 FQNEAQ (reference sequence). Written as DNA, the CDR3 is TGTGCCAGCAGCCTACCAGCGGGGGGCATCACAGATACGCAGTATTTT. This encodes CASSLPAGGITDTQYF. The full variable domain, with the rest looked up from reference TRBV7-9 and TRBJ2-3, is DTGVSQNPRHKITKRGQNVTFRCDPISEHNRLYWYRQTLGQGPEFLTYFQNEAQLEKSRLLSDRFSAERPKGSFSTLEIQRTEQGDSAMYLCASSLPAGGITDTQYFGPGTRLTVL.

The chain employs TRBV21-1 and TRBJ2-2; the D segment call TRBD1 is taken from the table without a DNA check. TRBV21-1 is classified as a pseudogene. This CDR3 has 12 residues. The CDR3 loop reads CASRKGTGELFF. CDR3 coding DNA: TGTGCCAGCAGGAAGGGGACCGGGGAGCTGTTTTTT.

V usage is TRBV28 and J usage is TRBJ2-7, with D tentatively TRBD1 (5 bases). CDR1 and CDR2 (germline): MDHEN, SYDVKM. This CDR3 spans 14 amino acids. Trimming left V 6 bases short and J 4 bases short, with 16 bases between. CDR3 protein: CASRTVRVKYEQYF. In DNA, the CDR3 is TGTGCCAGCAGGACCGTCAGGGTAAAGTACGAGCAGTACTTC.

In DNA form, the CDR3 reads TGCGCCAGCAGCCAAGAATGGGGAGGCTCTGGAAACACCATATATTTT. It encodes CASSQEWGGSGNTIYF. The chain is built from TRBV4-3 and TRBJ1-3; D gene ambiguous. Deletions cut 0 bases from V and 0 bases from J, with 9 bases between. The germline V gene has CDR1 LGHNA and CDR2 YSLEER. The CDR3 consists of 16 residues.

The V and J genes are TRBV9 and TRBJ1-1; a weak D match, TRBD1 (5 bases). The germline gives CDR1 SGDLS, CDR2 YYNGEE. V was cut by 0 bases and J by 1 base, with 10 bases left in between. This CDR3 contains 15 residues. This CDR3 reads CASSVVRGGNTEAFF. The CDR3 DNA sequence: TGTGCCAGCAGCGTAGTTCGGGGGGGGAACACTGAAGCTTTCTTT.

The rearrangement joins TRBV7-3 to TRBJ2-6; a weak D match, TRBD2 (5 bases). Trimming stripped 2 bases from V and 2 bases from J, with 13 bases between. This CDR3 region has 17 residues. CDR1 is SGHTA, CDR2 FQGTGA, per germline. This chain's CDR3 is CASSLSAFGAGANVLTF. CDR3 nucleotides: TGTGCCAGCAGCTTATCCGCGTTCGGGGCTGGGGCCAACGTCCTGACTTTC. Combining the CDR3 with reference TRBV7-3 and TRBJ2-6 gives the whole variable domain GAGVSQTPSNKVTEKGKYVELRCDPISGHTALYWYRQSLGQGPEFLIYFQGTGAADDSGLPNDRFFAVRPEGSVSTLKIQRTERGDSAVYLCASSLSAFGAGANVLTFGAGSRLTVL.

This clone was seen more than once but under ten times. The gene calls are TRBV18 and TRBJ2-1; D is possibly TRBD2 (6 bases). The V gene's germline CDR1 is KGHSH and CDR2 LQKENI. V was cut by 0 bases and J by 0 bases, with 12 bases left in between. The CDR3 runs 17 residues. In DNA, the CDR3 is TGTGCCAGCTCACCACCAACGGGGGAGTCCTCCTACAATGAGCAGTTCTTC. This sequence encodes CASSPPTGESSYNEQFF.

This clone has a handful of counts. The chain uses TRBV10-3 and TRBJ1-1; D is unresolved. The CDR3 contains 13 residues. From germline, CDR1 is ENHRY and CDR2 SYGVKD. The germline V and J ends were trimmed by 0 bases and 6 bases, with 8 bases remaining between them. CDR3 residues: CAISESGRAEAFF. CDR3 nucleotides: TGTGCCATCAGTGAGTCCGGGAGGGCTGAAGCTTTCTTT.

The chain carries TRBV6-1 and TRBJ1-5; D ambiguous. Trimming shortened V by 4 bases and J by 1 base, and 11 bases separated the two germline ends. This CDR3 is built from 15 residues. From germline, CDR1 is MNHNS and CDR2 SASEGT. CDR3 nucleotides: TGTGCCAGCAGTGCGTCCGCTATGAGCAATCAGCCCCAGCATTTT. It encodes CASSASAMSNQPQHF.

DNA for the CDR3: TGTGCCAGCAGCTTTCCGGGACTAGCGGAGCAGTATTTT. Protein product: CASSFPGLAEQYF. The chain employs TRBV11-2 and TRBJ2-3; 11 bases line up with TRBD2. The CDR3 runs 13 residues. J lost 11 bases, V lost 3 bases, and 4 bases had no gene match. CDR1 is SGHAT, CDR2 FQNNGV, per germline.